This T cell receptor (beta chain) was recovered during a study of shared clonotypes between healthy human individuals. As concerns this clone: What it binds is unknown.

In the naive CD8 group, cells lacked CD45RO and were positively selected for CCR7, so terminally differentiated effector memory CD45RA+ cells were left out. The germline V gene has CDR1 LGHNA and CDR2 YSLEER. This CDR3 contains 15 residues. Trimming cost V 4 bases and J 7 bases, with 14 bases left between them. Clones were read by immunoSEQ multiplex PCR, and TCRdb kept only the in-frame ones, dropping some. This sample has about 2.1 million clones, with roughly 93% found just once. General observations from the study: Generation probabilities of non-shared clonotypes were lower (relative to those shared by all four donors). Enrolling few donors narrowed the genetic and exposure-history diversity that was represented.

V and J are TRBV4-3 and TRBJ1-6; D gene ambiguous. The sequenced sample was naive CD8+ T cells from PBMCs. This receptor was obtained from a young man in good health. Some clones in this sample may be carry-over from other donors' samples. The CDR3 loop is CASSLGPEGNSPLHF. CDR3 in DNA: TGCGCCAGCAGCCTTGGGCCCGAGGGCAATTCACCCCTCCACTTT.